The 10 T cell receptor beta chains in this list originate from one sample, sequenced in a study of blood T cell repertoires in COVID-19. Clones were read by immunoSEQ multiplex PCR, and TCRdb kept only the in-frame ones, dropping some. The repertoire includes about 53,000 clones, approximately 84% of them detected once, and 14% to 15% sits in the top ten. Sequenced sample: peripheral blood. Source of these receptors: a human donor in a cohort sampled during active COVID-19.

The chain recombines TRBV7-6 with TRBJ1-4; D call uncertain. Trimming removed 2 bases at V and 14 bases at J, with 18 bases between. The CDR3 loop spans 14 amino acids. Germline assignment: CDR1 SGHVS and CDR2 FNYEAQ. The CDR3 here is CASSLSWGAPELFF. DNA of the CDR3: TGTGCCAGCAGCTTAAGTTGGGGAGCCCCAGAGCTGTTTTTT.

This chain uses TRBV7-2 with TRBJ2-5; D might be TRBD2 (5 bases). Deletions cut 7 bases from V and 4 bases from J, with 16 bases between. This CDR3 contains 14 residues. The germline V gene encodes CDR1 SGHTA and CDR2 FQGNSA. The CDR3: CASTPRGGVETQYF. CDR3 bases: TGTGCCAGCACACCCCGGGGTGGAGTAGAGACCCAGTACTTC.

The rearrangement uses TRBV27 and TRBJ2-5; 7 nucleotides align to TRBD2. This CDR3 is 13 amino acids long. J lost 4 bases, V lost 1 base, and 0 bases had no gene match. Germline-derived CDR1 and CDR2 are MNHEY and SMNVEV (reference sequence). As DNA, the CDR3 is TGTGCCAGCAGTTTATGGGGGGGAGAGACCCAGTACTTC. Its protein product is CASSLWGGETQYF.

V gene TRBV7-2 combines with J gene TRBJ1-4, with TRBD1 identical over 7 bases. V lost 5 bases to trimming and J lost 5 bases; unmatched junction nucleotides: 11. Germline V lookup: CDR1 SGHTA, CDR2 FQGNSA. The CDR3 consists of 16 residues. CDR3 residues: CASSPRQGVKNEKLFF. CDR3 DNA sequence: TGTGCCAGCAGCCCCCGCCAGGGGGTAAAAAATGAAAAACTGTTTTTT.

This clone has just one count. The rearrangement links TRBV5-1 to TRBJ2-3; possibly TRBD1 for D (6 bases). Germline-derived CDR1 and CDR2 are SGHRS and YFSETQ. This CDR3 has 15 residues. V was trimmed by 4 bases and J by 7 bases, leaving 19 bases between them. CDR3 amino acids: CASSTGRQGLNTQYF. The CDR3 bases are TGCGCCAGCAGCACTGGCCGGCAGGGGCTTAATACGCAGTATTTT.

The chain is built from TRBV12-3 or TRBV12-4 and TRBJ1-2, with D maybe TRBD1 (5 bases). V was cut by 5 bases and J by 8 bases, with 12 bases left in between. The CDR3 covers 12 residues. As DNA, the CDR3 is TGTGCCAGCAGTCCTAGGGGTGGCGGCTACACCTTC. It is translated as CASSPRGGGYTF.

This clone has only a few counts. This rearrangement joins TRBV30 to TRBJ2-7; 12 bases are a match to TRBD2. Germline V CDR1 and CDR2: GTSNPN, SVGIG (reference sequence). The CDR3 is made up of 15 amino acids. V dropped 4 bases and J dropped 6; count of bases not matched to a gene: 10. The CDR3 nucleotides read TGTGCCTGGACATTGACTAGCGGGAGTTGGGGCGAGCAGTACTTC. Translation gives CAWTLTSGSWGEQYF.

V gene TRBV27 combines with J gene TRBJ1-1; D remains unclear. The CDR3 runs 14 residues. Trimming stripped 8 bases from V and 0 bases from J, with 13 bases between. The germline CDR1 and CDR2 sequences are MNHEY and SMNVEV (reference sequence). The CDR3 bases are TGTGCCAGCCGGAATGGCGGGGTGAACACTGAAGCTTTCTTT. Translation: CASRNGGVNTEAFF.

The chain has TRBV19 and TRBJ1-5; TRBD1 is a possible D gene (5 bases). Germline V gene data show CDR1 as LNHDA and CDR2 as SQIVND (reference sequence). The CDR3 runs 15 residues. Trimming shortened V by 6 bases and J by 2 bases, and 14 bases separated the two germline ends. The CDR3 reads CASRSQDGRNQPQHF. DNA for the CDR3: TGTGCCAGTAGATCACAGGACGGACGCAATCAGCCCCAGCATTTT.

The chain is built from TRBV15 and TRBJ1-3; TRBD1 is a possible D gene (6 bases). The CDR3 is 17 amino acids. With 1 base removed from V and 2 bases from J, the gap between germline ends came to 15 bases. CDR1 and CDR2 from the germline V gene are LNHNV and YYDKDF (reference sequence). In nucleotides, the CDR3 is TGTGCCACCAGCAGAGTATGGCAGGGGACGACTGGAAACACCATATATTTT. Protein: CATSRVWQGTTGNTIYF.